These 23 T cell receptor beta chains share one sample of origin, sequenced in a study of cytomegalovirus exposure and HLA in healthy donors. PCR primers comprised 60 Vbeta and 13 Jbeta primers. Profiling relied on immunoSEQ multiplex PCR, and the TCRdb table lists in-frame clones only, not all of them. The top ten clones hold approximately 2.4% of a sample with roughly 110,000 clones, roughly 80% of them seen once. Material for sequencing was PBMCs. These receptors originate from a female donor in good health and CMV-seronegative.

The CDR3 is CASTLGPAKNIQYF. DNA for the CDR3: TGTGCCAGCACCCTTGGGCCGGCCAAAAACATTCAGTACTTC. The J gene is TRBJ2-4, the V gene TRBV6-5; D gene ambiguous. V lost 7 bases, J lost 1 base, and 11 bases lay in between. The germline V gene encodes CDR1 MNHEY and CDR2 SVGAGI. CDR3 length: 14 residues.

The rearrangement uses TRBV5-1 and TRBJ2-2; tentatively, D is TRBD1 (6 bases). Germline CDR1 is SGHRS and CDR2 is YFSETQ. Deletions cut 4 bases from V and 6 bases from J, with 10 bases between. This CDR3 is built from 13 residues. CDR3 DNA sequence: TGCGCCAGCAGCCCCAACAGGGCCGGGGAGCTGTTTTTT. Translation: CASSPNRAGELFF.

The CDR3 is CATSTGTGVNTGELFF. The CDR3 bases are TGTGCCACCAGCACCGGGACAGGGGTGAACACCGGGGAGCTGTTTTTT. This chain links TRBV15 with TRBJ2-2; 10 bases are a match to TRBD1. CDR1 is LNHNV and CDR2 is YYDKDF in the germline V gene (reference sequence). This CDR3 region has 16 residues. Trimming cost V 4 bases and J 1 base; bases outside gene matches: 3.

V is TRBV7-2 and J is TRBJ2-7; 10 bases line up with TRBD1. Losses at the gene ends were 5 bases for V and 2 bases for J; bases not matched to a gene: 6. CDR1 and CDR2 (germline): SGHTA, FQGNSA. The length of the CDR3 is 15 residues. The CDR3 nucleotides are TGTGCCAGCAGCCCAGGACAGGGGGTAGCCTACGAGCAGTACTTC. Protein: CASSPGQGVAYEQYF.

The rearrangement links TRBV28 to TRBJ2-3; 10 bases fit TRBD1. Germline CDR1 MDHEN, CDR2 SYDVKM. The CDR3 totals 16 residues. The J segment lost 2 bases and the V segment lost 6 bases, leaving 8 bases of the junction unmatched. CDR3 DNA: TGTGCCAGCAGACCACTAGACAGGGGGCTCACAGATACGCAGTATTTT. Translating gives CASRPLDRGLTDTQYF.

This sequence joins TRBV29-1 and TRBJ2-7, with 11 positions matching TRBD1. V lost 4 bases to trimming and J lost 3 bases; unmatched junction nucleotides: 8. This CDR3 has 15 amino acids. Germline assignment: CDR1 SQVTM and CDR2 ANQGSEA. The CDR3 sequence is CSVAGGGQGVYEQYF. For the CDR3, the DNA is TGCAGCGTTGCCGGTGGGGGACAGGGGGTCTACGAGCAGTACTTC.

This chain joins TRBV19 and TRBJ1-6; the D is unclear. This CDR3 region has 13 residues. Germline V gene sequence: CDR1 LNHDA, CDR2 SQIVND (reference sequence). Trimming took 7 bases from V and 8 from J, leaving 12 bases between them. CDR3 loop: CASNSVADSPLHF. CDR3 bases: TGTGCCAGTAATTCAGTAGCGGATTCACCCCTCCACTTT.

The rearrangement uses TRBV27 and TRBJ2-1; no reliable D call. This CDR3 spans 11 amino acids. Germline V gene lookup returns CDR1 MNHEY and CDR2 SMNVEV (reference sequence). Trimming pared 4 bases from V and 6 bases from J, leaving 4 bases between. In DNA, the CDR3 is TGTGCCAGCAGTTCTCGCAATGAGCAGTTCTTC. Translated, it gives CASSSRNEQFF.

The CDR3 protein is CASSSWGPNTEAFF. DNA of the CDR3: TGTGCCAGCAGCTCCTGGGGCCCGAACACTGAAGCTTTCTTT. The chain carries TRBV5-4 and TRBJ1-1; perhaps TRBD1 as D (5 bases). This CDR3 region has 14 residues. Germline CDR1 is SGHNT and CDR2 is YYREEE (reference sequence). Trimming pared 3 bases from V and 1 base from J, leaving 10 bases between.

This clone has only a few counts. The rearrangement joins TRBV5-1 to TRBJ1-5; perhaps TRBD1 as D (6 bases). The germline gives CDR1 SGHRS, CDR2 YFSETQ. V lost 5 bases to trimming and J lost 8 bases, with 20 bases between them. The CDR3 length is 15 residues. The CDR3 here is CASSLTGQSPEPQHF. CDR3 nucleotide sequence: TGCGCCAGCAGTCTAACAGGACAGAGCCCGGAGCCCCAGCATTTT.

This chain connects TRBV5-4 to TRBJ1-5; 8 bases match TRBD1. The CDR3 totals 15 residues. V shed 4 bases and J 4 bases; nucleotides not matched to a gene: 7. Germline-derived CDR1 and CDR2 are SGHNT and YYREEE (reference sequence). The DNA of the CDR3 is TGTGCCAGCAGCCTCGGGACAGGTACTAATCAGCCCCAGCATTTT. It encodes CASSLGTGTNQPQHF. Full variable domain (remainder filled in from reference TRBV5-4 and TRBJ1-5): ETGVTQSPTHLIKTRGQQVTLRCSSQSGHNTVSWYQQALGQGPQFIFQYYREEENGRGNFPPRFSGLQFPNYSSELNVNALELDDSALYLCASSLGTGTNQPQHFGDGTRLSIL.

This chain connects TRBV27 to TRBJ2-6, with D uncertain. Germline V gives CDR1 MNHEY, CDR2 SMNVEV (reference sequence). V was cut by 5 bases and J by 2 bases, with 13 bases left in between. The CDR3 contains 16 residues. In nucleotides, the CDR3 is TGTGCCAGCAGTCCGCTATGGAGTACTGGGGCCAACGTCCTGACTTTC. Protein: CASSPLWSTGANVLTF.

The gene calls are TRBV2 and TRBJ2-7; D not resolved. Trimming cost V 6 bases and J 4 bases, with 10 bases left between them. The length of the CDR3 is 12 residues. CDR1 is SNHLY and CDR2 is FYNNEI in the germline V gene. CDR3 DNA: TGTGCCAGCAGCCCTCAGGCTTACGAGCAGTACTTC. Translating gives CASSPQAYEQYF.

V gene TRBV27 combines with J gene TRBJ1-1; no clear D gene. There are 15 residues in the CDR3. Trimming cost V 0 bases and J 7 bases, with 15 bases left between them. The germline V gene has CDR1 MNHEY and CDR2 SMNVEV (reference sequence). For the CDR3, the DNA is TGTGCCAGCAGTTTATCGGGCGTATCAAATAGTGAAGCTTTCTTT. Translated, it gives CASSLSGVSNSEAFF.

This chain joins TRBV11-2 and TRBJ1-1, with TRBD1 as a possible D gene (5 bases). Germline loops: CDR1 SGHAT, CDR2 FQNNGV. CDR3 length: 15 residues. V lost 1 base, J lost 5 bases, and 14 bases lay in between. The CDR3 region is CASSLGQGGGTEAFF. DNA for the CDR3: TGTGCCAGCAGCTTAGGGCAGGGAGGTGGGACTGAAGCTTTCTTT.

This clone was detected once. The chain links TRBV30 to TRBJ2-4; D gene unclear. The CDR3 runs to 11 residues. Between the trimmed V and J ends, which lost 4 bases and 7 bases, there was a span of 8 bases. CDR1 is GTSNPN, CDR2 SVGIG, per germline (reference sequence). This CDR3 reads CAWNLENIQYF. CDR3 DNA: TGTGCCTGGAACCTCGAGAACATTCAGTACTTC.

The CDR3 DNA is TGTGCCAGCAACCGGAATAGCGTTATGAATGAGCAGTTCTTC. Its protein product is CASNRNSVMNEQFF. This chain uses TRBV5-5 with TRBJ2-1; TRBD2 might be the D (5 bases). Trimming removed 6 bases from V and 7 bases from J, with 17 bases in between. Germline CDR1 SGHKS, CDR2 YYEKEE (reference sequence). The CDR3 covers 14 residues. Based on the CDR3 plus reference TRBV5-5 and TRBJ2-1, the full variable domain is DAGVTQSPTHLIKTRGQQVTLRCSPISGHKSVSWYQQVLGQGPQFIFQYYEKEERGRGNFPDRFSARQFPNYSSELNVNALLLGDSALYLCASNRNSVMNEQFFGPGTRLTVL.

The V call is TRBV7-9, the J call TRBJ2-3, with D perhaps TRBD2 (7 bases). Germline V gene lookup returns CDR1 SEHNR and CDR2 FQNEAQ (reference sequence). V was pared by 6 bases and J by 0 bases, with 16 bases between. CDR3 length: 16 amino acids. For the CDR3, the DNA is TGTGCCAGCAGATTGGGGGGGGCCTGGAGCACAGATACGCAGTATTTT. Its translation is CASRLGGAWSTDTQYF.

The chain carries TRBV7-8 and TRBJ2-5; 9 positions match TRBD1. The tail of the sequence fits TRBJ2-7 better, so the J call may be wrong. CDR1 SGHVS and CDR2 FQNEAQ come from the germline V gene. The CDR3 sequence is 14 residues long. As DNA, the CDR3 is TGTGCCAGCAGCATCGGACAGGGGTGGTACGAGCAGTACTTC. This sequence encodes CASSIGQGWYEQYF.

V usage is TRBV7-9 and J usage is TRBJ2-1, with a weak D call TRBD1 (5 bases). This CDR3 has 14 residues. Germline V lookup: CDR1 SEHNR, CDR2 FQNEAQ (reference sequence). With 2 bases removed from V and 4 bases from J, the gap between germline ends came to 9 bases. CDR3 coding DNA: TGTGCCAGCAGCTTATCAAAGGGGTACAATGAGCAGTTCTTC. It is translated as CASSLSKGYNEQFF.

This clone occurred once. The chain has TRBV27 and TRBJ2-1; D might be TRBD1 (7 bases). V lost 2 bases to trimming and J lost 7 bases, with 12 bases between them. Germline V lookup: CDR1 MNHEY, CDR2 SMNVEV (reference sequence). This CDR3 is 14 amino acids long. CDR3 nucleotide sequence: TGTGCCAGCAGTTTACAGGGGGGCCGGAATGAGCAGTTCTTC. Protein sequence: CASSLQGGRNEQFF.

This clone was recorded only once. V gene TRBV30 combines with J gene TRBJ2-5; D is ambiguous. The better agreement between TRBJ2-7 and the DNA end casts doubt on the J call. Germline-derived CDR1 and CDR2 are GTSNPN and SVGIG (reference sequence). This CDR3 has 12 amino acids. CDR3 residues: CAWSVSVYEQYF. In DNA form, the CDR3 reads TGTGCCTGGAGTGTTTCGGTTTACGAGCAGTACTTC.

V is TRBV2 and J is TRBJ2-7, with TRBD2 identical over 8 bases. Trimming cost V 4 bases and J 2 bases; bases outside gene matches: 4. The CDR3 contains 14 residues. Germline CDR1 SNHLY, CDR2 FYNNEI. CDR3 sequence (DNA): TGTGCCAGCAGTGTACGGGGGGGCCCCTACGAGCAGTACTTC. This gives the protein CASSVRGGPYEQYF.